The clone carrying this T cell receptor (beta chain) was counted at least ten times. This entry comes from a study of regulatory T cells in long-lasting Graves disease. The V and J ends lost 3 bases and 7 bases respectively, with 13 bases between them. Germline V gives CDR1 DFQATT, CDR2 SNEGSKA (reference sequence). The CDR3 sequence is 12 residues long. This sample's time point: newly diagnosed GD, antithyroid drugs for less than 3 months. There was RNA extracted from PBMCs, and the TCR library was made from it. Construction of TCR beta libraries relied on iRepertoire HTBI primers and on Arm-PCR targeting CDR3 regions. TCRdb recomputed calls from the multiplex PCR reads with MiXCR, one row per CDR3 protein. Among 200,000 to 250,000 distinct CDR3 sequences listed, approximately 20% were seen once.

The starting material was peripheral blood mononuclear cells (PBMCs), obtained at new diagnosis, from a patient treated with antithyroid drugs. This sequence was found in a female donor with Graves disease. This chain uses TRBV20-1 with TRBJ2-7; D call uncertain. For the CDR3, the DNA is TGCAGTGCTAGCGTAGTCCTAGGGGAGCAGTACTTC. Translation: CSASVVLGEQYF.